Listed here are 16 T cell receptor beta chains from one sample, sequenced in a study of shared clonotypes between healthy human individuals (dated by TCRdb to 2019 to 2021). Library creation used the immunoSEQ multiplex PCR assay. TCRdb obtained this table from immuneACCESS and retained in-frame rearrangements with V and J assigned. These tables miss some clones; where compared with another copy, unresolved V genes account for less than half of the shortfall, and the remainder is unexplained. The sample yields more than 2 million clones; approximately 94% were counted once. The top ten hold 0.85% to 1.3% of the sample. For the CD8 naive samples, CD45RO-negative cells were positively selected for CCR7, yielding a CD45RA+CCR7+ population from which TemRA cells were excluded. Specimen: naive CD8+ T cells sorted from blood. The cell subset or site label corresponds to: CD45RA+CCR7+. The receptors were gathered from a man aged 18-30 years in good health.

V is TRBV28 and J is TRBJ2-7, with D unclear. From germline, CDR1 is MDHEN and CDR2 SYDVKM. V was shortened by 5 bases and J by 4 bases, with 12 bases between the two germline ends. The CDR3 is 13 amino acids. CDR3: CASSPLMKYEQYF. The CDR3 DNA is TGTGCCAGCAGTCCCCTTATGAAGTACGAGCAGTACTTC.

This chain connects TRBV27 to TRBJ1-2; possible D gene TRBD1, 5 bases. Germline assignment: CDR1 MNHEY and CDR2 SMNVEV (reference sequence). This CDR3 contains 14 residues. Deletions cut 2 bases from V and 8 bases from J, with 15 bases between. Written as DNA, the CDR3 is TGTGCCAGCAGTTTAGGGGGACTTGGAGGAGGCTACACCTTC. This encodes CASSLGGLGGGYTF.

Turning to this clone: This sample includes further DNA sequences coding for the same CDR3. The rearrangement links TRBV4-3 to TRBJ1-1; D is uncertain. Trimming took 1 base from V and 4 from J, leaving 7 bases between them. CDR3 length: 13 residues. Germline V gives CDR1 LGHNA, CDR2 YSLEER. Here the CDR3 DNA reads TGCGCCAGCAGCCAAGGGGTGGGCACTGAAGCTTTCTTT. The encoded protein is CASSQGVGTEAFF.

Of note for this clone: Other DNA sequences in this sample translate to the same CDR3. The rearrangement links TRBV6-5 to TRBJ1-2, with D perhaps matching TRBD1 (6 bases). Germline CDR1 is MNHEY and CDR2 is SVGAGI. The V end lost 0 bases, the J end lost 3 bases, and 8 bases lay between the germline ends. This CDR3 is built from 14 residues. The CDR3 DNA reads as TGTGCCAGCAGTTACTCGGAGGGGGACTATGGCTACACCTTC. This gives the protein CASSYSEGDYGYTF.

The gene calls are TRBV6-5 and TRBJ2-2; 7 positions match TRBD1. CDR3 size: 15 residues. With 6 bases clipped from V and 5 bases from J, the junction kept 9 bases outside the gene matches. CDR1 and CDR2 from the germline V gene are MNHEY and SVGAGI. CDR3 protein: CASRSNRGGTGELFF. The CDR3 DNA reads as TGTGCCAGCAGGTCCAACAGGGGTGGAACCGGGGAGCTGTTTTTT.

This chain links TRBV28 with TRBJ2-7; 7 positions match TRBD2. This CDR3 region has 14 residues. The germline CDR1 and CDR2 sequences are MDHEN and SYDVKM. Trimming cost V 3 bases and J 6 bases; bases outside gene matches: 8. The CDR3 nucleotides are TGTGCCAGCAGTTTTCGCGGGAGAAATCCCGAGCAGTACTTC. Amino acids: CASSFRGRNPEQYF.

Concerning this clone itself: The same CDR3 is also encoded by other DNA sequences in this sample. The chain recombines TRBV19 with TRBJ2-5, with 12 bases that match TRBD2. V gave up 5 bases and J gave up 2 bases; unmatched junction bases: 3. This CDR3 has 15 residues. Germline V gene lookup returns CDR1 LNHDA and CDR2 SQIVND (reference sequence). Written as DNA, the CDR3 is TGTGCCAGTAGTTTGACTAGCGGGGGACAAGAGACCCAGTACTTC. Residues: CASSLTSGGQETQYF.

The rearrangement joins TRBV7-2 to TRBJ1-2, with D possibly matching TRBD1 (6 bases). This CDR3 has 15 amino acids. V was cut by 1 base and J by 6 bases, with 15 bases left in between. Germline V gives CDR1 SGHTA, CDR2 FQGNSA. CDR3 bases: TGTGCCAGCAGCTTAGTTATACAGGGTGCAAATGGCTACACCTTC. The encoded protein is CASSLVIQGANGYTF.

The genes are TRBV7-9 and TRBJ2-1; D is unresolved. Trimming shortened V by 5 bases and J by 4 bases, and 9 bases separated the two germline ends. Germline assignment: CDR1 SEHNR and CDR2 FQNEAQ (reference sequence). This CDR3 region has 13 residues. CDR3 protein: CASSMDPYNEQFF. Here the CDR3 DNA reads TGTGCCAGCAGCATGGACCCTTACAATGAGCAGTTCTTC.

This clone was detected once. The chain joins TRBV27 to TRBJ2-5, with 7 nucleotides matching TRBD2. Germline V gene lookup returns CDR1 MNHEY and CDR2 SMNVEV (reference sequence). The CDR3 loop spans 17 amino acids. V was pared by 2 bases and J by 5 bases, with 14 bases of the junction left unmatched. The CDR3 bases are TGTGCCAGCAGTTTAGAGCCAGGGAGGGGTGCATGGGAGACCCAGTACTTC. Translation gives CASSLEPGRGAWETQYF.

The chain is built from TRBV27 and TRBJ2-2; D is possibly TRBD2 (6 bases). Germline V gene data show CDR1 as MNHEY and CDR2 as SMNVEV (reference sequence). The CDR3 spans 17 residues. The V end lost 6 bases, the J end lost 1 base, and 18 bases lay between the germline ends. CDR3: CASSPSRGEWNTGELFF. Written as DNA, the CDR3 is TGTGCCAGCAGCCCGTCGCGGGGCGAATGGAACACCGGGGAGCTGTTTTTT.

The chain is built from TRBV18 and TRBJ2-7, with 9 bases matching TRBD1. In germline, CDR1 is KGHSH, CDR2 LQKENI. The V and J ends lost 0 bases and 1 base, in that order; junction bases with no gene match: 7. The CDR3 runs to 17 residues. DNA of the CDR3: TGTGCCAGCTCACCACCTCCGGGACAGGGTTTTTCCTACGAGCAGTACTTC. Its protein product is CASSPPPGQGFSYEQYF.

The V and J genes are TRBV13 and TRBJ1-2, with D perhaps TRBD1 (5 bases). The CDR3 has 15 amino acids. The V and J ends lost 0 bases and 4 bases respectively, with 12 bases between them. Germline lookup yields CDR1 PRHDT and CDR2 FYEKMQ (reference sequence). The CDR3, as DNA: TGTGCCAGCAGCTTAGGCCGGGGGGATGGCTATGGCTACACCTTC. Its translation is CASSLGRGDGYGYTF.

V gene TRBV5-6 combines with J gene TRBJ2-3; tentatively, D is TRBD1 (6 bases). This CDR3 has 13 amino acids. Trimming took off 6 bases at V and 5 bases at J, with 13 bases between the two ends. Germline lookup yields CDR1 SGHDT and CDR2 YYEEEE. The CDR3 spells CASKLGAEDTQYF. The CDR3 DNA reads TGTGCCAGCAAGCTGGGGGCGGAAGATACGCAGTATTTT.

This sequence joins TRBV6-5 and TRBJ2-7, with TRBD2 as a possible D gene (5 bases). V was trimmed by 8 bases and J by 3 bases, leaving 11 bases between them. Germline V gene lookup returns CDR1 MNHEY and CDR2 SVGAGI. This CDR3 has 12 residues. CDR3 sequence reads: CASEGLNYEQYF. CDR3 nucleotide sequence: TGTGCCAGCGAGGGCTTGAACTACGAGCAGTACTTC.

The chain is built from TRBV18 and TRBJ1-5; no reliable D call. V was pared by 2 bases and J by 4 bases, with 6 bases between. Germline V gene sequence: CDR1 KGHSH, CDR2 LQKENI. CDR3 length: 13 amino acids. CDR3 in DNA: TGTGCCAGCTCACCAAATCAGAATCAGCCCCAGCATTTT. It is translated as CASSPNQNQPQHF.